The T cell receptor beta chain described here comes from a study of blood T cell repertoires in COVID-19. Study background: From the United States, Italy and Spain came samples of acute and convalescent COVID-19. From T cells, B-cell-depleted T cells, or PBMCs came the material, which was cDNA or gDNA.

V shed 0 bases and J shed 4 bases, with 6 bases lying between them. The CDR3 length is 14 residues. CDR1 is KGHDR and CDR2 is SFDVKD in the germline V gene. In the original workflow: Reference gene primers were amplified, and this amplification served to estimate nucleated cell counts. Generated by immunoSEQ multiplex PCR, the TCRdb table keeps only in-frame clones and is missing some. The V and J calls and clone size were taken over from that table, and D and trimming were inferred from the DNA. The sample gives roughly 57,000 clones, more than 85% of which show up once; around 3% is in the top ten.

This TCR was sampled from a human donor in a cohort sampled during active COVID-19. The chain employs TRBV24-1 and TRBJ1-5; D might be TRBD1 (5 bases). Material: peripheral blood. The CDR3 bases are TGTGCCACCAGTGATTTGCGGGGGAATCAGCCCCAGCATTTT. Residues: CATSDLRGNQPQHF.